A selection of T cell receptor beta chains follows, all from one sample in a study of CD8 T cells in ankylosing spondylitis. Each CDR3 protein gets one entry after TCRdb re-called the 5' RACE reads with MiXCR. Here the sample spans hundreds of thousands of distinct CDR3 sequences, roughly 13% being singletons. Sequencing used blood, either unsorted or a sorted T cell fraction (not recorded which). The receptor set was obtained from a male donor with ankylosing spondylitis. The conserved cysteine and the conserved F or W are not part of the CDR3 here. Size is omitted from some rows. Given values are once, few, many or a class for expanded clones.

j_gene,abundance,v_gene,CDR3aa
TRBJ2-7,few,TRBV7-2,ASSLVAASYYEQY
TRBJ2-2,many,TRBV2,ASRRGDNTGELF
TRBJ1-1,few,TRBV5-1,ASSREINALEAF
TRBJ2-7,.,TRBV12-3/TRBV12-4,ASSYGSHEQY
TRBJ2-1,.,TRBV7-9,ASRRREYDNEQF
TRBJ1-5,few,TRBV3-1,ASSQGGPAGSNQPQH
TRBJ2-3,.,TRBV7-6,ASSLRTVTSTDTQY
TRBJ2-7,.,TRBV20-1,SARGSSTEQY
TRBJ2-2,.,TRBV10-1,ASSGVNTGELF
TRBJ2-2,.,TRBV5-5,ASSWGEGELF
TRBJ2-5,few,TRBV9,ASSVAPNLEETQY
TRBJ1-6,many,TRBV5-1,ASSETEYNSPLH
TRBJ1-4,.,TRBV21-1,ASSKDSSNEKLF
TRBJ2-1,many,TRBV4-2,ASSHGLGAGGWF
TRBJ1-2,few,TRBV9,ASSVGTGRTDYGYT
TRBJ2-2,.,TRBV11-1,ASSPPTGGKVRTGELF
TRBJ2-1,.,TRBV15,ATSSGPSSYNEQF
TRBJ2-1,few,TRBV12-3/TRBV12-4,ASNQQGRYANEQF
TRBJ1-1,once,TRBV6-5,ASSYVPLWTEAF
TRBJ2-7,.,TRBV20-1,SAGLAGVSEQY
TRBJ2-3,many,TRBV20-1,SAARRSGSTDTQY
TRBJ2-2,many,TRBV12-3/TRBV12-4,ASSPGQGFTGELF
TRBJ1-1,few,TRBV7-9,ASSPLQGRNAEAF
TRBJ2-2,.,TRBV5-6,ASSYSGTANTGELF
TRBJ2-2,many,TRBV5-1,ASSNRQGLETGELF
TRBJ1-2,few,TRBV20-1,SARDRSFEGYT
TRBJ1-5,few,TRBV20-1,SAGALGGYQPQH
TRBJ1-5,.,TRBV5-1,ASSPTGGGQPQH
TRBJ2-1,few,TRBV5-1,ASSLRGTNFNNEQF